The present T cell receptor beta chain was sequenced within a study of regulatory T cells in long-lasting Graves disease. CDR1 and CDR2 (germline): GTSNPN, SVGIG (reference sequence). The CDR3 runs 15 residues. V dropped 0 bases and J dropped 4; count of bases not matched to a gene: 7. TCR beta libraries were built with iRepertoire HTBI primers and Arm-PCR of CDR3 regions. MiXCR was run by TCRdb on the multiplex PCR reads, yielding one entry per CDR3 protein. The sample has 450,000 to 600,000 distinct CDR3 sequences, approximately 13% seen once. Noted time point: newly diagnosed GD, antithyroid drugs for less than 3 months. The TCR library was made from RNA extracted from PBMCs. These records were also assigned to another study, of T cells in Graves' hyperthyroidism and ophthalmopathy. That study adds: Graves' hyperthyroidism was deemed stable absent ophthalmopathy progression within 18 months. Newly diagnosed hyperthyroidism patients aged 18 to 65 years had disease lasting under 2 months. During a first-round RT-PCR of the TCR CDR3, the HTBI primer set was used. Appearing also in blood were most of the thyroid clonotypes expanded above 0.001.

The sequences come from peripheral blood mononuclear cells (PBMCs), collected at new diagnosis, from a patient treated with antithyroid drugs. The chain uses TRBV30 and TRBJ2-5; 8 bases line up with TRBD2. This receptor was identified in a man aged 30 to 39 with Graves disease. In DNA, the CDR3 is TGTGCCTGGAGTGTACGGGGCGGGAGGTTAGAGACCCAGTACTTC. It encodes CAWSVRGGRLETQYF.